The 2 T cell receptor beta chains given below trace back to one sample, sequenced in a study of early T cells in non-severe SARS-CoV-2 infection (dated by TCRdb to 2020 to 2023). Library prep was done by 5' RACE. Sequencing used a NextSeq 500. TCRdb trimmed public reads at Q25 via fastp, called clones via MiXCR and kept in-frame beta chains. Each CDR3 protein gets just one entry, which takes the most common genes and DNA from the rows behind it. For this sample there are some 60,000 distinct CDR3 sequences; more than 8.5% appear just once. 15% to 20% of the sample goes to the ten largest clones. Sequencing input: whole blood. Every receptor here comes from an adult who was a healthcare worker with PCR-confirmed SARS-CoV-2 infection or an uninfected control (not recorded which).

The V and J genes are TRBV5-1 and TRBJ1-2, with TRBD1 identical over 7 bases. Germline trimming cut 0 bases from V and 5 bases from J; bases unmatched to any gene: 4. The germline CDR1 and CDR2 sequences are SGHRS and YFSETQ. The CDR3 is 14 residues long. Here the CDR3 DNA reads TGCGCCAGCAGCTTGGACGACAGGGAGTATGGCTACACCTTC. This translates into CASSLDDREYGYTF.

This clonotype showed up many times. The CDR3, as DNA: TGTGCCAGCATCCAGCGACTAGCGGGAGATCAGAACGAGCAGTACTTC. This gives the protein CASIQRLAGDQNEQYF. The gene calls are TRBV6-2 or TRBV6-3 and TRBJ2-7, with 12 nucleotides matching TRBD2. V was pared by 7 bases and J by 5 bases, with 12 bases of the junction left unmatched. CDR1 and CDR2 from the germline V gene are MNHEY and SVGEGT. This CDR3 spans 16 amino acids.